There are a few counts of the clone carrying this T cell receptor beta chain. The table came from immunoSEQ multiplex PCR; TCRdb's copy has only in-frame clones and leaves some out. The sample yields 640,000 or so clones, approximately 89% seen once. The data derive from a study of shared T cell receptors in the human thymus. The V gene's germline CDR1 is LGHNA and CDR2 YSLEER. The CDR3 covers 15 residues. Trimming took 5 bases from V and 5 from J; bases not matched to a gene: 9. These data are also associated with another study on human thymus T cells. That paper states: Healthy Finnish infants undergoing corrective surgery for congenital heart defects were the donors. Across thymic and blood repertoires, the usage of V and J genes appeared to be biased. Related research reported highly overlapping thymic repertoires among unrelated individuals.

This TCR was sampled from a boy younger than two with a congenital heart defect. Input material: thymocytes. This rearrangement joins TRBV4-3 to TRBJ2-1, with TRBD2 matching 7 bases. This CDR3 is CASSGKLAANNEQFF. CDR3 DNA sequence: TGCGCCAGCAGCGGGAAGCTAGCGGCAAACAATGAGCAGTTCTTC.